Listed below are T cell receptor beta chains from one sample, sequenced in a study of PD-1 blockade in classical Hodgkin lymphoma. The data were produced by immunoSEQ multiplex PCR, yet TCRdb's version contains in-frame clones alone and is incomplete. The data hold 90,000 to 100,000 clones, with 89% observed a single time. Sequenced here: peripheral blood mononuclear cells (PBMCs), sampled before the second cycle of nivolumab. The source is a human donor with classical Hodgkin lymphoma. The CDR3 runs from the conserved cysteine through the conserved F or W. A D gene is named only where the DNA matches it firmly. The size of a clone is reported for some rows only, either as once, few or many, or as a class for expanded clones.

DNA: TGTGCCAGCAGCTTTACCGGTTACGAGCAGTACTTC
CDR3: CASSFTGYEQYF
V: TRBV11-2
size: NA
J: TRBJ2-7
D: NA

DNA: TGTGCCAGCAGTTACGGACAGGGTGATTCACCCCTCCACTTT
CDR3: CASSYGQGDSPLHF
V: TRBV6-6
size: NA
J: TRBJ1-6
D: TRBD1

DNA: TGTGCCAGCAGCAGACAGGTTACCAATTCACCCCTCCACTTT
CDR3: CASSRQVTNSPLHF
V: TRBV6-5
size: NA
J: TRBJ1-6
D: NA

DNA: TGCGCCAGCAGTGAGACCCTGGGACTAGCGGGAGTTGAGCAGTTCTTC
CDR3: CASSETLGLAGVEQFF
V: TRBV10-1
size: NA
J: TRBJ2-1
D: TRBD2

DNA: TGTGCCAGCAGCCCTGCCCTTACTATCCAAGAGACCCAGTACTTC
CDR3: CASSPALTIQETQYF
V: TRBV11-2
size: NA
J: TRBJ2-5
D: NA

DNA: TGTGCCAGCATACTCGCGAACACCGGGGAGCTGTTTTTT
CDR3: CASILANTGELFF
V: TRBV28
size: NA
J: TRBJ2-2
D: NA

DNA: TGTGCCATCAGTCCAGGGGAGGGTGGCTACACCTTC
CDR3: CAISPGEGGYTF
V: TRBV10-3
size: NA
J: TRBJ1-2
D: NA

DNA: TGTGCCAGCAGTTACGGCAGAGGCACTGAAGCTTTCTTT
CDR3: CASSYGRGTEAFF
V: TRBV6-6
size: NA
J: TRBJ1-1
D: NA

DNA: TGTGCCAGCAGCCCACGGCAGGCCCGAGATACGCAGTATTTT
CDR3: CASSPRQARDTQYF
V: TRBV13
size: NA
J: TRBJ2-3
D: NA

DNA: TGTGCCAGCAGTGTCCTCGGGACGGTTGAAGCTTTCTTT
CDR3: CASSVLGTVEAFF
V: TRBV6-1
size: NA
J: TRBJ1-1
D: NA

DNA: TGTGCCAGCAGTGTTTACAGGGATATTCAAGAGACCCAGTACTTC
CDR3: CASSVYRDIQETQYF
V: TRBV6-1
size: NA
J: TRBJ2-5
D: NA

DNA: TGTGCCAGCAGTTGGGGGACAGGGGGCCATGAACTGTTTTTT
CDR3: CASSWGTGGHELFF
V: TRBV27
size: NA
J: TRBJ1-4
D: TRBD1

DNA: TGTGCCAGCAGTGACGGGACAGCTGTCTATCAGCCCCAGCATTTT
CDR3: CASSDGTAVYQPQHF
V: TRBV2
size: few
J: TRBJ1-5
D: TRBD1